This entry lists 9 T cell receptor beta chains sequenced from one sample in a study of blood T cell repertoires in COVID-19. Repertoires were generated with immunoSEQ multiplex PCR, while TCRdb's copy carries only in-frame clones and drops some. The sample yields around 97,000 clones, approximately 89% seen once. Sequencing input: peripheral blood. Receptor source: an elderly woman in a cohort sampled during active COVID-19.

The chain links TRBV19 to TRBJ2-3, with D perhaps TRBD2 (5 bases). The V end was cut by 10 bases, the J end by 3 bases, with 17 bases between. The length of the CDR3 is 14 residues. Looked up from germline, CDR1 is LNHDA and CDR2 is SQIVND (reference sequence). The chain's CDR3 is CATRTRARTDTQYF. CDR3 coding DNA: TGTGCCACTCGTACTAGGGCCAGGACAGATACGCAGTATTTT.

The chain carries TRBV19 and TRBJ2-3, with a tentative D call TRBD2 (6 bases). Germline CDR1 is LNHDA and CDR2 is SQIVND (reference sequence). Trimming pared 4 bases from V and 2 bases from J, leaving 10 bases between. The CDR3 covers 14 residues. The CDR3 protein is CASSTGGYTDTQYF. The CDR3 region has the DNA TGTGCCAGTAGTACTGGGGGGTACACAGATACGCAGTATTTT.

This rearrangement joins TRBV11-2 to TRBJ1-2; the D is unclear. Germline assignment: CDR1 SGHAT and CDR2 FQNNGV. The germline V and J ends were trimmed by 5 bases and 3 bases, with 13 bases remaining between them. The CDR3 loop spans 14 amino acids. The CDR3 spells CASSPGQVDYGYTF. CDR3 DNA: TGTGCCAGCAGCCCTGGGCAGGTTGACTATGGCTACACCTTC.

CDR3 residues: CASSEEGLAGQPQHF. In DNA, the CDR3 is TGTGCCAGCAGTGAGGAAGGCCTAGCGGGTCAGCCCCAGCATTTT. The chain recombines TRBV6-1 with TRBJ1-5; D unclear. Trimming left V 3 bases short and J 6 bases short, with 15 bases between. The CDR3 length is 15 residues. The germline CDR1 and CDR2 sequences are MNHNS and SASEGT.

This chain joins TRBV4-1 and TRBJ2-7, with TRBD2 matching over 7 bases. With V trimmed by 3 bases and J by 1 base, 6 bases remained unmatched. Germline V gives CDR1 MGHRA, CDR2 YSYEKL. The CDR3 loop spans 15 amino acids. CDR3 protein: CASSHPLASSYEQYF. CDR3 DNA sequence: TGCGCCAGCAGCCATCCACTAGCGTCTTCCTACGAGCAGTACTTC.

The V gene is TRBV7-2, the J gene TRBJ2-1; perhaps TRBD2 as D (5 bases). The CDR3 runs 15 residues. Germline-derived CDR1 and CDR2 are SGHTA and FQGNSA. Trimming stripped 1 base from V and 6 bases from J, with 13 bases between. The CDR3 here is CASSLVAGGSNEQFF. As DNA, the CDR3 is TGTGCCAGCAGCTTAGTCGCAGGTGGGAGCAATGAGCAGTTCTTC.

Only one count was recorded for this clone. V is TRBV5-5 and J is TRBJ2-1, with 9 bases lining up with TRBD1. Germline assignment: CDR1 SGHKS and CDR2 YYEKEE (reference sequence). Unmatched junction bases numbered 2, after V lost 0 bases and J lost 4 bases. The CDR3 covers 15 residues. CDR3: CASSLEGTGYNEQFF. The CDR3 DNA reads TGTGCCAGCAGCTTGGAGGGGACAGGGTACAATGAGCAGTTCTTC.

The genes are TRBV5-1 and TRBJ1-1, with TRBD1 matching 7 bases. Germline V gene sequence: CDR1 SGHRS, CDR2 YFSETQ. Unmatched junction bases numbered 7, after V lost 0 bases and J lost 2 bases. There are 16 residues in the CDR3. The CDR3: CASSLAEQGKNTEAFF. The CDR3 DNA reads TGCGCCAGCAGCTTGGCCGAACAGGGGAAAAACACTGAAGCTTTCTTT.

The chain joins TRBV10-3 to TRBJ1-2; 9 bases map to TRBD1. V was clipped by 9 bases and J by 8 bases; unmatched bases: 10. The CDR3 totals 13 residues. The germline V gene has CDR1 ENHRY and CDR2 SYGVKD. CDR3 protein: CAIVGQGMIGYTF. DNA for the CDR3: TGTGCCATAGTAGGACAGGGGATGATCGGCTACACCTTC.